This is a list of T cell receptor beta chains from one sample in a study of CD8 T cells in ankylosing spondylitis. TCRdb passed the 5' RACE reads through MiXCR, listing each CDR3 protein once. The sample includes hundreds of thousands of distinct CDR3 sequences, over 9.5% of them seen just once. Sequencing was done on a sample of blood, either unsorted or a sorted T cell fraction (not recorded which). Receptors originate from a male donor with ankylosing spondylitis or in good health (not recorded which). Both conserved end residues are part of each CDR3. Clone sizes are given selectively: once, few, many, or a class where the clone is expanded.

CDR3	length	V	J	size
CASSQKTGSDYGYTF	15	TRBV5-1	TRBJ1-2	NA
CSARGTGGEKLFF	13	TRBV20-1	TRBJ1-4	few
CASSPGTVPETQYF	14	TRBV27	TRBJ2-5	few
CSARVKGGEQFF	12	TRBV20-1	TRBJ2-1	few
CASIPGGTGGADTQYF	16	TRBV5-1	TRBJ2-3	many
CASSEVHQETQYF	13	TRBV6-1	TRBJ2-5	many
CASSLVPGGETQYF	14	TRBV5-5	TRBJ2-5	many
CASSLWGGGTNEKLFF	16	TRBV5-1	TRBJ1-4	many
CASSLEYRGAPEAFF	15	TRBV5-1	TRBJ1-1	many
CASSFPPNEQFF	12	TRBV27	TRBJ2-1	few
CASTTRRGAYGYTF	14	TRBV12-3/TRBV12-4	TRBJ1-2	many
CASSPPAAGINYGYTF	16	TRBV3-1	TRBJ1-2	NA
CASSLVTPRGLDTQYF	16	TRBV7-2	TRBJ2-3	few
CASSPRPDNQPQHF	14	TRBV9	TRBJ1-5	many
CASRQTGAGNQPQHF	15	TRBV7-2	TRBJ1-5	few
CASSEQRGNEQFF	13	TRBV6-4	TRBJ2-1	many
CASSLMGDGNQPQHF	15	TRBV12-3/TRBV12-4	TRBJ1-5	many
CAISEVGNQPQHF	13	TRBV10-3	TRBJ1-5	few
CATSGQSSYNEQFF	14	TRBV24-1	TRBJ2-1	few
CASIQSWRVAETQYF	15	TRBV7-2	TRBJ2-5	many
CASSLGGLAVYSSNEQFF	18	TRBV7-8	TRBJ2-1	many
CASSLVVSALNTEAFF	16	TRBV7-2	TRBJ1-1	many